The present entry profiles one T cell receptor beta chain with its context. The source of the sample is a study of T cell responses to AZD1222 COVID-19 vaccine. The length of the CDR3 is 14 residues. Per germline, CDR1 MGHRA and CDR2 YSYEKL. V gave up 6 bases and J gave up 3 bases; unmatched junction bases: 7. Sequencing was performed with immunoSEQ multiplex PCR; in TCRdb, only in-frame clones are kept and a portion is missing. The sample lists 130,000 to 150,000 clones, about nine tenths occurring once. The sequencing here drew on peripheral blood, taken on day 0 of AZD1222 vaccination. The chain links TRBV4-1 to TRBJ2-7; 8 bases match TRBD2. The clonotype was recovered from an adult in good health. CDR3 sequence reads: CASRSGRGLYEQYF. In nucleotides, the CDR3 is TGCGCCAGCAGAAGCGGGAGAGGGCTCTACGAGCAGTACTTC.